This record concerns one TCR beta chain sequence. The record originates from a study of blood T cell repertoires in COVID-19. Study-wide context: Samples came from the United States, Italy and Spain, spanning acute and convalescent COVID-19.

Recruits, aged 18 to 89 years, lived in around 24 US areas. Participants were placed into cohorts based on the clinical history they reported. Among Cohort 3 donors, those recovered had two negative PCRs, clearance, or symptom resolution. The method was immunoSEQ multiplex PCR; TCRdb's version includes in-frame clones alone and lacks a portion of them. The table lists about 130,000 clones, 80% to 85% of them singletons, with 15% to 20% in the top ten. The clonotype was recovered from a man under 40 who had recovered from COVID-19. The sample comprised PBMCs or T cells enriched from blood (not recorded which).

The CDR3, as DNA: TGTGCCAGCAGCCCTCAAGGGGTGGACTATGGCTACACCTTC. As protein: CASSPQGVDYGYTF. The J gene is TRBJ1-2, the V gene TRBV5-5; D might be TRBD1 (5 bases). The CDR3 extends over 14 amino acids. Per germline, CDR1 SGHKS and CDR2 YYEKEE (reference sequence). V shed 4 bases and J shed 3 bases, with 13 bases lying between them.